This T cell receptor beta chain was retrieved from a study of T cell responses to AZD1222 COVID-19 vaccine. Repertoires were generated with immunoSEQ multiplex PCR, while TCRdb's copy carries only in-frame clones and drops some. This sample has some 66,000 clones, with about nine tenths found just once. Per germline, CDR1 SEHNR and CDR2 FQNEAQ (reference sequence). J gave up 3 bases and V 1 base, and 4 bases lay outside the gene matches. There are 15 residues in the CDR3. V and J are TRBV7-9 and TRBJ2-3; 7 nucleotides match TRBD2. The receptor comes from an adult who received the AZD1222 COVID-19 vaccine. Sample: peripheral blood, taken 28 days after the second AZD1222 dose. CDR3 region: CASSLEGGPTDTQYF. The CDR3 nucleotides are TGTGCCAGCAGCTTAGAGGGAGGGCCAACAGATACGCAGTATTTT. Full variable domain (outside the CDR3, taken from reference TRBV7-9 and TRBJ2-3): DTGVSQNPRHKITKRGQNVTFRCDPISEHNRLYWYRQTLGQGPEFLTYFQNEAQLEKSRLLSDRFSAERPKGSFSTLEIQRTEQGDSAMYLCASSLEGGPTDTQYFGPGTRLTVL.